One T cell receptor (beta chain) is described in this entry. The sample is drawn from a study of blood T cell repertoires in COVID-19. Repertoires were generated with immunoSEQ multiplex PCR, while TCRdb's copy carries only in-frame clones and drops some. The sample carries hundreds of thousands of clones, roughly four fifths recorded once. Source material: PBMCs or T cells enriched from blood (not recorded which). The clonotype was recovered from a middle-aged man who had been exposed to COVID-19.

CDR3 region: CASSEQRLTNGYTF. In DNA, the CDR3 is TGTGCCAGCAGTGAACAGAGGCTTACTAATGGCTACACCTTC. The chain carries TRBV2 and TRBJ1-2; D not certain. Germline V gene lookup returns CDR1 SNHLY and CDR2 FYNNEI. The CDR3 totals 14 residues. V lost 2 bases, J lost 6 bases, and 13 bases lay in between.